These 9 T cell receptor beta chains were sequenced from one sample in a study of blood T cell repertoires in COVID-19. Profiled with immunoSEQ multiplex PCR; TCRdb holds only in-frame clones, not every one. This sample carries 90,000 to 120,000 clones, roughly 84% of them seen once, and the ten largest clones take 26%. Source material: peripheral blood. These receptors all stem from a man between 60 and 75 years old with acute or convalescent COVID-19.

The CDR3 protein is CSASRQGAEETQYF. Here the CDR3 DNA reads TGCAGTGCTAGTCGACAGGGAGCCGAAGAGACCCAGTACTTC. The V gene is TRBV20-1, the J gene TRBJ2-5; 7 nucleotides line up with TRBD1. Trimming took 3 bases from V and 3 from J; bases not matched to a gene: 7. In germline, CDR1 is DFQATT, CDR2 SNEGSKA (reference sequence). The CDR3 extends over 14 amino acids.

CDR3 amino acids: CASSLTVYNEKLFF. DNA of the CDR3: TGTGCCAGCAGTTTGACAGTCTATAATGAAAAACTGTTTTTT. The chain recombines TRBV27 with TRBJ1-4; weak D call: TRBD1 (5 bases). V dropped 3 bases and J dropped 4 bases, with 9 bases sitting between them. Germline V gene sequence: CDR1 MNHEY, CDR2 SMNVEV (reference sequence). The CDR3 length is 14 residues.

The chain is built from TRBV6-5 and TRBJ1-6; 8 nucleotides match TRBD1. V shed 6 bases and J 6 bases; nucleotides not matched to a gene: 7. This CDR3 is 15 amino acids long. CDR1 and CDR2 from the germline V gene are MNHEY and SVGAGI. The CDR3: CASRAPGQVNSPLHF. The CDR3 bases are TGTGCCAGCAGAGCCCCGGGACAGGTTAATTCACCCCTCCACTTT.

There are a few counts of this clone. The V and J genes are TRBV2 and TRBJ1-1, with 9 bases fitting TRBD1. The CDR3 consists of 13 residues. V lost 7 bases to trimming and J lost 4 bases; unmatched junction nucleotides: 4. Germline V gives CDR1 SNHLY, CDR2 FYNNEI. CDR3 region: CASKSDRGTEAFF. The CDR3 DNA reads as TGTGCCAGCAAGTCGGACAGGGGCACTGAAGCTTTCTTT.

The chain has TRBV19 and TRBJ1-5; weak D call: TRBD1 (6 bases). Trimming took off 2 bases at V and 7 bases at J, with 15 bases between the two ends. The CDR3 loop spans 15 amino acids. Germline assignment: CDR1 LNHDA and CDR2 SQIVND (reference sequence). The CDR3: CASSINARTVQPQHF. In nucleotides, the CDR3 is TGTGCCAGTAGTATAAACGCGCGGACAGTCCAGCCCCAGCATTTT.

In nucleotides, the CDR3 is TGTGCCTGGAACAGGGGGAGCTCTGGAAACACCATATATTTT. This sequence encodes CAWNRGSSGNTIYF. The genes are TRBV30 and TRBJ1-3; 8 bases line up with TRBD1. V shed 4 bases, J shed 0 bases, and the junction held 2 bases outside the gene matches. Germline-derived CDR1 and CDR2 are GTSNPN and SVGIG (reference sequence). The CDR3 has 14 residues.

This chain joins TRBV18 and TRBJ1-5, with unresolved D. Germline-derived CDR1 and CDR2 are KGHSH and LQKENI. The length of the CDR3 is 13 residues. V lost 3 bases to trimming and J lost 5 bases, with 8 bases between them. The chain's CDR3 is CASSPNPDQPQHF. The CDR3 nucleotides are TGTGCCAGCTCACCTAATCCTGATCAGCCCCAGCATTTT. The full variable domain, completed using reference TRBV18 and TRBJ1-5, is NAGVMQNPRHLVRRRGQEARLRCSPMKGHSHVYWYRQLPEEGLKFMVYLQKENIIDESGMPKERFSAEFPKEGPSILRIQQVVRGDSAAYFCASSPNPDQPQHFGDGTRLSIL.

The rearrangement links TRBV7-9 to TRBJ1-2; 7 bases agree with TRBD1. Germline CDR1 reads SEHNR; CDR2 reads FQNEAQ (reference sequence). The CDR3 loop spans 14 amino acids. Trimming cost V 2 bases and J 5 bases; bases outside gene matches: 5. As DNA, the CDR3 is TGTGCCAGCAGCTTAACAGGGGTGCGGTATGGCTACACCTTC. Translation: CASSLTGVRYGYTF.

The rearrangement links TRBV11-3 to TRBJ1-1; the match to TRBD1 covers 9 bases. The CDR3 spans 17 residues. Germline loops: CDR1 SGHNT, CDR2 YENEEA. V lost 1 base, J lost 2 bases, and 8 bases stayed unmatched. CDR3 nucleotides: TGTGCCAGCAGCTTAGGCCGACAGGGGGGTACAAACACTGAAGCTTTCTTT. Translation gives CASSLGRQGGTNTEAFF.